Following are 18 T cell receptor beta chains from one sample sequenced in a study of spatial heterogeneity in lung cancer. TCRdb processed the 5' RACE reads anew with MiXCR; each CDR3 protein has one entry. The profile shows 95,000 to 130,000 distinct CDR3 sequences, about 12% of them singletons. As to time point: blood at routine non-recurrence follow-up after resection. Material for sequencing was whole RNA from tumor, nontumor lung or frozen PBMC, left unsorted. Here the sequenced sample was PBMCs, taken at follow-up. The origin of the receptors is a male donor with early-stage non-small cell lung cancer.

J is TRBJ2-5 and V is TRBV27, with a possible D match to TRBD2 (6 bases). V was cut by 5 bases and J by 8 bases, with 15 bases left in between. The CDR3 extends over 13 amino acids. The germline V gene encodes CDR1 MNHEY and CDR2 SMNVEV (reference sequence). The CDR3 DNA follows: TGTGCCAGCAGTCCCGCACTAGCTAACACCCAGTACTTC. This encodes CASSPALANTQYF.

In this sample, this clonotype turned up a few times. The CDR3 protein is CATRGTTDTQYF. For the CDR3, the DNA is TGTGCCACCAGGGGGACGACAGATACGCAGTATTTT. V and J are TRBV24-1 and TRBJ2-3; D tentatively fits TRBD1 or TRBD2 (5 bases each). CDR1 and CDR2 from the germline V gene are KGHDR and SFDVKD. Trimming shortened V by 7 bases and J by 3 bases, and 7 bases separated the two germline ends. This CDR3 region has 12 residues.

In this sample, this clonotype turned up a few times. The rearrangement joins TRBV3-1 to TRBJ1-3; weak D call: TRBD1 (5 bases). Trimming left V 0 bases short and J 2 bases short, with 8 bases between. The CDR3 loop spans 15 amino acids. Germline V gene lookup returns CDR1 LGHDT and CDR2 YNNKEL (reference sequence). The CDR3 here is CASSQDAGPGNTIYF. The CDR3 DNA reads as TGTGCCAGCAGCCAAGACGCGGGGCCTGGAAACACCATATATTTT.

The chain is built from TRBV5-1 and TRBJ1-5; no clear D gene. Trimming left V 6 bases short and J 2 bases short, with 12 bases between. Germline V gene data show CDR1 as SGHRS and CDR2 as YFSETQ. CDR3 length equals 14 residues. CDR3 protein: CASTSVPGNQPQHF. In DNA, the CDR3 is TGCGCCAGCACCTCGGTACCCGGCAATCAGCCCCAGCATTTT. The whole variable domain, filled in from reference TRBV5-1 and TRBJ1-5, reads KAGVTQTPRYLIKTRGQQVTLSCSPISGHRSVSWYQQTPGQGLQFLFEYFSETQRNKGNFPGRFSGRQFSNSRSEMNVSTLELGDSALYLCASTSVPGNQPQHFGDGTRLSIL.

The chain is built from TRBV7-9 and TRBJ2-3; D possibly corresponds to TRBD1 (5 bases). The V end lost 8 bases, the J end lost 1 base, and 13 bases lay between the germline ends. The CDR3 is 14 amino acids. CDR1 and CDR2 (germline): SEHNR, FQNEAQ (reference sequence). DNA for the CDR3: TGTGCCAGCGGACGGCAGGGCGGCACAGATACGCAGTATTTT. Translation: CASGRQGGTDTQYF.

This clonotype appeared a few times. The chain couples TRBV3-1 to TRBJ1-2; weak D call: TRBD1 (5 bases). CDR1 is LGHDT, CDR2 YNNKEL, per germline (reference sequence). The CDR3 spans 13 residues. The V gene lost 2 bases and the J gene lost 4 bases, with 8 bases spanning the gap. The CDR3 nucleotides read TGTGCCAGCAGCCAAACAGGCTCCTATGGCTACACCTTC. Translated: CASSQTGSYGYTF.

Only a few counts were recorded for this clonotype. The chain has TRBV3-1 and TRBJ2-5; D remains unclear. The germline gives CDR1 LGHDT, CDR2 YNNKEL (reference sequence). The length of the CDR3 is 13 residues. Trimming left V 5 bases short and J 4 bases short, with 11 bases between. CDR3 residues: CASSGNPGETQYF. The CDR3 DNA reads as TGTGCCAGCAGCGGCAACCCCGGAGAGACCCAGTACTTC.

This clonotype showed up just a few times. The V gene is TRBV4-1, the J gene TRBJ1-2, with D possibly matching TRBD1 (5 bases). This CDR3 has 13 residues. The V end was cut by 2 bases, the J end by 11 bases, with 15 bases between. Looked up from germline, CDR1 is MGHRA and CDR2 is YSYEKL. The CDR3 nucleotides are TGCGCCAGCAGCCAACCCTGGGACGCCCCGTACACCTTC. Translation gives CASSQPWDAPYTF.

This chain uses TRBV28 with TRBJ2-7; tentatively, D is TRBD2 (5 bases). The ends were cut back, 4 bases at V and 2 bases at J, with 18 bases in the middle. The germline V gene has CDR1 MDHEN and CDR2 SYDVKM. The CDR3 is made up of 16 amino acids. The CDR3 region has the DNA TGTGCCAGCAGTTCCACCCGAGGGTTCGTTCCCTACGAGCAGTACTTC. Translated, it gives CASSSTRGFVPYEQYF.

This clonotype was counted many times. The chain is built from TRBV7-2 and TRBJ1-6; D gene unclear. Germline lookup yields CDR1 SGHTA and CDR2 FQGNSA. The V and J ends lost 5 bases and 15 bases respectively, with 14 bases between them. The length of the CDR3 is 12 residues. The CDR3 loop is CASSPTQGHLHF. The CDR3 nucleotides are TGTGCCAGCAGCCCTACCCAAGGCCACCTCCACTTT.

This clonotype appeared many times. The J gene is TRBJ2-3, the V gene TRBV2; 7 nucleotides agree with TRBD1. Germline CDR1 is SNHLY and CDR2 is FYNNEI. This CDR3 is built from 16 residues. The V gene end was trimmed by 8 bases and the J gene end by 6 bases; junction bases not matched to a gene: 17. The chain's CDR3 is CASRGQSLTAHDTQYF. The CDR3 DNA follows: TGTGCCAGCCGGGGACAGTCATTAACGGCACACGATACGCAGTATTTT.

This clonotype was detected a few times. The chain joins TRBV5-6 to TRBJ1-4; 7 bases map to TRBD1. The CDR3 spans 15 residues. Losses at the gene ends were 4 bases for V and 5 bases for J; bases not matched to a gene: 8. Germline CDR1 and CDR2: SGHDT and YYEEEE. The CDR3 spells CASSKMQGVNEKLFF. In DNA form, the CDR3 reads TGTGCCAGCAGCAAGATGCAGGGGGTAAATGAAAAACTGTTTTTT.

This clonotype was counted ten times or more. J is TRBJ2-1 and V is TRBV12-3 or TRBV12-4, with 12 bases matching TRBD2. V lost 6 bases, J lost 6 bases, and 9 bases stayed unmatched. This CDR3 region has 16 residues. CDR3 nucleotide sequence: TGTGCCAGCAGCCCCCCGCTACTAGCGGGGGGCAATGAGCAGTTCTTC. The encoded protein is CASSPPLLAGGNEQFF.

This clonotype was recorded at least ten times. This chain connects TRBV7-2 to TRBJ2-3; 9 positions match TRBD2. V shed 1 base and J 1 base; nucleotides not matched to a gene: 9. The germline CDR1 and CDR2 sequences are SGHTA and FQGNSA. CDR3 size: 18 residues. CDR3 DNA sequence: TGTGCCAGCAGCTTAGTTATCGGCCTAGCGGGGCGCACAGATACGCAGTATTTT. Translation gives CASSLVIGLAGRTDTQYF.

This clonotype was observed many times. This chain links TRBV5-4 with TRBJ2-7; D is possibly TRBD2 (5 bases). This CDR3 spans 16 amino acids. Germline loops: CDR1 SGHNT, CDR2 YYREEE (reference sequence). Trimming stripped 1 base from V and 0 bases from J, with 14 bases between. The CDR3 region has the DNA TGTGCCAGCAGCTTGTGGACGGGGATCTACTCCTACGAGCAGTACTTC. Residues: CASSLWTGIYSYEQYF.

The chain joins TRBV24-1 to TRBJ2-3, with TRBD2 matching 8 bases. J was trimmed by 7 bases and V by 6 bases; bases with no gene match: 14. The CDR3 is 16 amino acids. Germline V lookup: CDR1 KGHDR, CDR2 SFDVKD. DNA for the CDR3: TGTGCCACCAGTCCCCCCCGGGCTAGCGGGCATAATACGCAGTATTTT. Its protein product is CATSPPRASGHNTQYF.

The J gene is TRBJ1-6, the V gene TRBV11-2, with D perhaps TRBD1 (6 bases). Trimming removed 1 base from V and 7 bases from J, with 11 bases in between. The length of the CDR3 is 15 residues. CDR1 SGHAT and CDR2 FQNNGV come from the germline V gene. CDR3 residues: CASSLAGGFNSPLHF. DNA for the CDR3: TGTGCCAGCAGCTTAGCTGGGGGCTTCAATTCACCCCTCCACTTT.

This clonotype was detected only a few times. V gene TRBV9 combines with J gene TRBJ2-7; possible D gene TRBD1, 5 bases. Trimming stripped 4 bases from V and 5 bases from J, with 13 bases between. This CDR3 has 13 amino acids. Germline CDR1 SGDLS, CDR2 YYNGEE. In DNA, the CDR3 is TGTGCCAGCAGCAGGGGTTCGGACCACGAGCAGTACTTC. This translates into CASSRGSDHEQYF.